Reported below is one T cell receptor beta chain. The sample holds a few counts of this clonotype. The antigen it binds to is not known. This clone may be a read error of a much larger clone one base away. From the cysteine through the phenylalanine, the CDR3 covers 14 amino acids. The only DNA kept is the CDR3, 42 bases in frame from the first base. The V and J ends are trimmed by 4 bases and 5 bases, leaving 13 bases between them. Taken from the germline V gene, the CDR1 and CDR2 loops are SGHRS and YFSETQ. The data are from a study of blood T cells in healthy people across ages (dated by TCRdb to the mid-2010s). Concerning the study at large: Template switching captured roughly one uniquely barcoded TCR beta cDNA molecule per two T cells in model experiments. Age-related changes in TCR beta repertoire diversity were measured in the study by deep sequencing normalized with unique cDNA molecular identifiers. Donors were grouped into four age groups: young (average 16 years), middle-aged (around 39), aged (around 66) and long-lived (just over 80). To avoid experimental bias, donors of different ages were distributed randomly across sequencing lanes. Using the same blood draw, the study looked at two additional independent replicas of 1 million unique cDNA reads for two donors, one aged 18 to 29 and the other aged 80 or older. The paper's findings and limits, for the study overall: Because profiling used bulk unsorted PBMCs, naive and antigen-experienced compartments could not be compared conclusively. Estimates of total diversity based on one million sequenced T cells were regarded as lower bounds and as underestimates. As age increased, observed TCR beta diversity per million T cells dropped in a roughly linear way, and a significant reduction was already evident by age 40. Compared with the aged group, more naive CD4+ T cells, fewer expanded clones and increased TCR diversity were shown by the long-lived group, suggesting age selection. The CMV infection status of donors was not known, potentially confounding age-related changes in expanded clonotypes. Observed TCR beta diversity correlated strongly with the percentage of naive T cells measured by flow cytometry.

The roughly 39 donors, aged about 6 to 95 years, were systemically healthy Caucasian individuals from Russia. Each donor gave 8 to 10 milliliters of peripheral blood, drawn into EDTA-treated Vacutainer tubes. Ficoll-Paque density-gradient centrifugation was used to isolate PBMCs, with at least 6.5 million per sample. Total RNA was extracted from PBMCs with Trizol reagent, with at least 6 micrograms obtained per sample. For every donor, flow cytometry on a PBMC aliquot measured the percentage of naive CD45RAhigh/CD27high T cells. Libraries were made using 5' RACE. Sequencing was performed on an Illumina HiSeq 2500. A second PCR of about 6 to 12 cycles was performed with a sample-barcoded 5' primer and a J-beta primer mix. A template-switch 5' adaptor carrying 12 random nucleotides introduced a unique molecular identifier onto each TCR beta cDNA molecule. Each sample yielded at least 2.5 million CDR3-containing paired-end reads. The Mint cDNA synthesis kit, primed by a TRBC-specific oligonucleotide, was used to synthesize first-strand cDNA from all RNA. All cDNA was treated with uracil-DNA glycosylase and then went through a first 18-cycle PCR with the universal primers M1SS and BC2_uni_R. The source study handled its data this way. For normalization, 1 million high-quality reads, each with a distinct molecular identifier, were randomly selected from each sample. Instead of being binned into consensus sequences, reads that shared molecular identifiers were thrown out. MiTCR, set to a Q25 quality threshold and the strictest error-elimination algorithm, was used for CDR3 identification, clonotype clustering and error correction. Lower-bound total TCR beta diversity was estimated with a nonparametric unseen species model using Euler transformation. The public reads were quality trimmed at Q25 with fastp and then assembled into clones with MiXCR by TCRdb, keeping productive beta chains. Under each unique CDR3 protein, matching rows form one entry showing the most common genes and DNA. The V and J calls, along with clone size, are taken from TCRdb and not from the paper's own processing. The sample includes fewer than 1,000,000 distinct CDR3 sequences, with about half observed a single time. In total, the top ten clones hold around 18% of the sample.

The V and J segments used are TRBV5-1 and TRBJ2-1, with TRBD1 tentatively as D gene (5 bases match). Material for sequencing was blood. This sequence originates from an elderly man in good health. The CDR3 is CASSVAQADNEQFF. The nucleotides read TGCGCCAGCAGCGTGGCACAGGCCGACAATGAGCAGTTCTTC.